These T cell receptor beta chains were read from a single sample in a study of regulatory T cells in long-lasting Graves disease. MiXCR, applied by TCRdb to the multiplex PCR reads, yields one record per CDR3 protein. The table includes roughly 380,000 distinct CDR3 sequences, around 15% detected once. The source material was peripheral blood mononuclear cells (PBMCs), sampled at new diagnosis, from a patient treated with antithyroid drugs. These TCRs come from a female donor with Graves disease. CDR3s include the opening cysteine and the closing phenylalanine or tryptophan. D genes are given only for firm matches. The listing skips clone size in some rows; elsewhere it reads once, few, many or a size class.

V	length	D	J	size	DNA	CDR3
TRBV11-1	15	.	TRBJ1-5	many	TGTGCCAGCAGCTTAGCGAGAGGGGTCGATCAGCCCCAGCATTTT	CASSLARGVDQPQHF
TRBV12-3/TRBV12-4	16	.	TRBJ1-1	many	TGTGCCAGCAGTCCTCCCGAAGGGACGGCGAACACTGAAGCTTTCTTT	CASSPPEGTANTEAFF
TRBV7-9	14	TRBD1	TRBJ2-7	many	TGTGCCAGCAGCCCAGGGACAGGGGGCGGGGAGCAGTACTTC	CASSPGTGGGEQYF
TRBV10-3	17	TRBD1	TRBJ2-6	many	TGTGCCATCACCTCGGCAGGACAGGTCTCTGGGGCCAACGTCCTGACTTTC	CAITSAGQVSGANVLTF
TRBV12-3/TRBV12-4	14	.	TRBJ2-3	many	TGTGCCAGCAGTTTGCCCTCAATCCCGCATACGCAGTATTTT	CASSLPSIPHTQYF
TRBV27	18	TRBD1	TRBJ1-5	.	TGTGCCAGCAGTTTAAAGGGACAGGGGATCCTTAGCAATCAGCCCCAGCATTTT	CASSLKGQGILSNQPQHF
TRBV7-6	15	TRBD1	TRBJ2-5	.	TGTGCCAGCAGCTTAGCTACAGGGGCTTGGGAGACCCAGTACTTC	CASSLATGAWETQYF
TRBV19	15	TRBD1	TRBJ1-5	.	TGTGCCAGTAGTATCCCGGGACAGGGGCGTCAGCCCCAGCATTTT	CASSIPGQGRQPQHF
TRBV12-3/TRBV12-4	13	.	TRBJ2-1	few	TGTGCCAGCAGTTTAGGACTTACCAATGAGCAGTTCTTC	CASSLGLTNEQFF
TRBV4-3	15	TRBD2	TRBJ2-5	.	TGCGCCAGCAGCCAAGATAGCGGGAGGGAAGAGACCCAGTACTTC	CASSQDSGREETQYF
TRBV20-1	16	TRBD2	TRBJ2-3	few	TGCAGTGCTAGAGATTGGGTGGGGGGGACCGGAGATACGCAGTATTTT	CSARDWVGGTGDTQYF
TRBV28	15	TRBD1	TRBJ1-2	many	TGTGCCAGCAGTTTCGACCTACAGGGGGTCTATGGCTACACCTTC	CASSFDLQGVYGYTF
TRBV11-2	13	.	TRBJ2-7	many	TGTGCCAGCAGCTTAGTTTCAAGGGCCGAGCAGTACTTC	CASSLVSRAEQYF
TRBV10-3	14	.	TRBJ1-2	many	TGTGCCATCAGTGAGTCGCTGGGGGACTATGGCTACACCTTC	CAISESLGDYGYTF
TRBV20-1	14	.	TRBJ1-5	few	TGCAGTGCTAGGAGGGGAGGGGCGGAACAGCCCCAGCATTTT	CSARRGGAEQPQHF
TRBV4-1	17	.	TRBJ1-4	.	TGCGCCAGCAGCCCGACTCCTGGACAGCCGAGTAATGAAAAACTGTTTTTT	CASSPTPGQPSNEKLFF
TRBV9	17	TRBD1	TRBJ2-3	.	TGTGCCAGCAGCGTAGGTGGGGGACAGAGCCGCACAGATACGCAGTATTTT	CASSVGGGQSRTDTQYF
TRBV12-3/TRBV12-4	14	.	TRBJ1-2	.	TGTGCCAGCAACGGGGGGGGGAGGAACTATGGCTACACCTTC	CASNGGGRNYGYTF
TRBV9	16	.	TRBJ2-3	many	TGTGCCAGCAGCGTAGAGGGCAGTTGGGGCACAGATACGCAGTATTTT	CASSVEGSWGTDTQYF
TRBV20-1	11	.	TRBJ2-3	.	TGCAGTGCAACCCAAAGGGATACGCAGTATTTT	CSATQRDTQYF
TRBV7-3	15	.	TRBJ2-3	many	TGTGCCAGCAGCATTATCGGGAGCAACGCAGATACGCAGTATTTT	CASSIIGSNADTQYF
TRBV6-1	16	TRBD2	TRBJ2-1	many	TGTGCCAGCAGGGGGGGAGGGCTAGCGGTCAACAATGAGCAGTTCTTC	CASRGGGLAVNNEQFF
TRBV6-1	15	TRBD2	TRBJ2-7	many	TGTGCCAGCAGTGGAAGCGAACTAGCGGCCTACGAGCAGTACTTC	CASSGSELAAYEQYF
TRBV28	17	TRBD1	TRBJ2-3	many	TGTGCCAGCAGTCCTCCGTTGGGACAGGGGATGACAGATACGCAGTATTTT	CASSPPLGQGMTDTQYF
TRBV7-2	16	.	TRBJ2-1	many	TGTGCCAGCAGCCCCGGGGCAGGGGCGTCGAAGGATGAGCAGTTCTTC	CASSPGAGASKDEQFF
TRBV7-2	17	.	TRBJ2-3	many	TGTGCCAGCAGTCAAACCGCTGCCGTGACTAGCACAGATACGCAGTATTTT	CASSQTAAVTSTDTQYF
TRBV27	16	.	TRBJ1-2	.	TGTGCCAGCAGGCCCCTCTCGGCCGGGTCTAATCCTGACTACACCTTC	CASRPLSAGSNPDYTF
TRBV6-1	15	.	TRBJ1-6	.	TGTGCCAGCAGTGGACGGAGCTCCTATAATTCACCCCTCCACTTT	CASSGRSSYNSPLHF
TRBV6-1	11	TRBD1	TRBJ2-7	few	TGTGCCAGCATACAGGGGAACGAGCAGTACTTC	CASIQGNEQYF
TRBV20-1	13	TRBD1	TRBJ1-1	many	TGCAGTGCCCCGACAGGGGTGGTCACTGAAGCTTTCTTT	CSAPTGVVTEAFF